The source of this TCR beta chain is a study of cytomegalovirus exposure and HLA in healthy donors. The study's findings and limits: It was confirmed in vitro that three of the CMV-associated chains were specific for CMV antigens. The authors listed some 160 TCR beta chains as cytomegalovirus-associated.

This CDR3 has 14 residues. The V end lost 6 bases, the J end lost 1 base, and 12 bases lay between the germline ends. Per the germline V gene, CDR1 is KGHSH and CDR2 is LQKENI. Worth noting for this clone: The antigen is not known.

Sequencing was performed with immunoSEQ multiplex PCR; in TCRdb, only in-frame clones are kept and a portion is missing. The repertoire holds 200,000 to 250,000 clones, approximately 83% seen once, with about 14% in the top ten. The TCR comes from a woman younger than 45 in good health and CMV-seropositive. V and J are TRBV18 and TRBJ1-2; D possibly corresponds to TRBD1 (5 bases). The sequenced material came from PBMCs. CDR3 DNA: TGTGCCAGCTCTCAATTGGACAATAACTATGGCTACACCTTC. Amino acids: CASSQLDNNYGYTF.